These 4 T cell receptor beta chains share one sample of origin, sequenced in a study of control samples from healthy donors and cancer patients. Using immunoSEQ multiplex PCR, the repertoire was profiled, and TCRdb retains in-frame clones only, with some absent. The repertoire holds about 150,000 clones, over 90% seen once, with 2% to 2.5% in the top ten. Sequenced: blood. The source of these receptors is a man aged 45-65 years in good health.

The CDR3 here is CASSLATGNGYNEQFF. DNA for the CDR3: TGCGCCAGCAGCTTGGCGACAGGGAATGGTTACAATGAGCAGTTCTTC. This chain uses TRBV5-1 with TRBJ2-1; 7 positions match TRBD1. The length of the CDR3 is 16 residues. V lost 0 bases to trimming and J lost 4 bases; unmatched junction nucleotides: 7. Per germline, CDR1 SGHRS and CDR2 YFSETQ.

This clone was found once. The chain couples TRBV5-1 to TRBJ2-2, with D possibly TRBD2 on 5 matching bases. The CDR3 runs 15 residues. The V gene lost 2 bases and the J gene lost 0 bases, with 8 bases spanning the gap. Looked up from germline, CDR1 is SGHRS and CDR2 is YFSETQ. The CDR3 protein is CASSFTGANTGELFF. Written as DNA, the CDR3 is TGCGCCAGCAGCTTCACCGGGGCGAACACCGGGGAGCTGTTTTTT.

The V and J genes are TRBV2 and TRBJ2-7; D is unresolved. Per germline, CDR1 SNHLY and CDR2 FYNNEI. The V and J ends lost 4 bases and 6 bases respectively, with 10 bases between them. The CDR3 extends over 12 amino acids. CDR3 loop: CASSGSRVEQYF. CDR3 bases: TGTGCCAGCAGTGGATCCCGAGTCGAGCAGTACTTC.

This rearrangement joins TRBV5-1 to TRBJ2-1, with 13 bases aligning to TRBD2. CDR3 size: 19 residues. V trimming: 3 bases; J trimming: 0 bases; junction bases outside the gene matches: 9. The germline gives CDR1 SGHRS, CDR2 YFSETQ. In DNA, the CDR3 is TGCGCCAGCAGCTCTCCGGGACTAGCGGGGACGAGCTCCTACAATGAGCAGTTCTTC. Translation gives CASSSPGLAGTSSYNEQFF.